This entry is about one TCR beta chain. What it binds is unknown. This record belongs to a study of memory CD4+ T cells and cytomegalovirus serostatus. Study context: Of the healthy Belgian adults, 9 were CMV seropositive and more than 20 seronegative.

The sort gate was single viable CD3+CD4+CD8-CD45RO+ cells for memory CD4+ T cells. Serum IgG to CMV pp150, pp28, p38 and p52 defined serostatus. Total CD4+ T cells were enriched by CD4 positive selection. Study-wide results and caveats: Of approximately 150 reported CMV TCRbeta sequences, under 70 were found in memory CD4+ repertoires.

Produced via immunoSEQ multiplex PCR; TCRdb's table is partial and in-frame only. The data contain 75,000 to 90,000 clones, 80% of them singletons. V gave up 0 bases and J gave up 4 bases, with 3 bases separating them. CDR1 and CDR2 (germline): SGHAT, FQNNGV. CDR3 length: 12 amino acids. The sequencing sample was made of memory CD4+ T cells from blood. The receptor's source is an adult in good health and CMV-seronegative. This chain joins TRBV11-2 and TRBJ1-2; no firm D call. The CDR3 DNA is TGTGCCAGCAGCTTAGAGGGCTATGGCTACACCTTC. Its protein product is CASSLEGYGYTF.